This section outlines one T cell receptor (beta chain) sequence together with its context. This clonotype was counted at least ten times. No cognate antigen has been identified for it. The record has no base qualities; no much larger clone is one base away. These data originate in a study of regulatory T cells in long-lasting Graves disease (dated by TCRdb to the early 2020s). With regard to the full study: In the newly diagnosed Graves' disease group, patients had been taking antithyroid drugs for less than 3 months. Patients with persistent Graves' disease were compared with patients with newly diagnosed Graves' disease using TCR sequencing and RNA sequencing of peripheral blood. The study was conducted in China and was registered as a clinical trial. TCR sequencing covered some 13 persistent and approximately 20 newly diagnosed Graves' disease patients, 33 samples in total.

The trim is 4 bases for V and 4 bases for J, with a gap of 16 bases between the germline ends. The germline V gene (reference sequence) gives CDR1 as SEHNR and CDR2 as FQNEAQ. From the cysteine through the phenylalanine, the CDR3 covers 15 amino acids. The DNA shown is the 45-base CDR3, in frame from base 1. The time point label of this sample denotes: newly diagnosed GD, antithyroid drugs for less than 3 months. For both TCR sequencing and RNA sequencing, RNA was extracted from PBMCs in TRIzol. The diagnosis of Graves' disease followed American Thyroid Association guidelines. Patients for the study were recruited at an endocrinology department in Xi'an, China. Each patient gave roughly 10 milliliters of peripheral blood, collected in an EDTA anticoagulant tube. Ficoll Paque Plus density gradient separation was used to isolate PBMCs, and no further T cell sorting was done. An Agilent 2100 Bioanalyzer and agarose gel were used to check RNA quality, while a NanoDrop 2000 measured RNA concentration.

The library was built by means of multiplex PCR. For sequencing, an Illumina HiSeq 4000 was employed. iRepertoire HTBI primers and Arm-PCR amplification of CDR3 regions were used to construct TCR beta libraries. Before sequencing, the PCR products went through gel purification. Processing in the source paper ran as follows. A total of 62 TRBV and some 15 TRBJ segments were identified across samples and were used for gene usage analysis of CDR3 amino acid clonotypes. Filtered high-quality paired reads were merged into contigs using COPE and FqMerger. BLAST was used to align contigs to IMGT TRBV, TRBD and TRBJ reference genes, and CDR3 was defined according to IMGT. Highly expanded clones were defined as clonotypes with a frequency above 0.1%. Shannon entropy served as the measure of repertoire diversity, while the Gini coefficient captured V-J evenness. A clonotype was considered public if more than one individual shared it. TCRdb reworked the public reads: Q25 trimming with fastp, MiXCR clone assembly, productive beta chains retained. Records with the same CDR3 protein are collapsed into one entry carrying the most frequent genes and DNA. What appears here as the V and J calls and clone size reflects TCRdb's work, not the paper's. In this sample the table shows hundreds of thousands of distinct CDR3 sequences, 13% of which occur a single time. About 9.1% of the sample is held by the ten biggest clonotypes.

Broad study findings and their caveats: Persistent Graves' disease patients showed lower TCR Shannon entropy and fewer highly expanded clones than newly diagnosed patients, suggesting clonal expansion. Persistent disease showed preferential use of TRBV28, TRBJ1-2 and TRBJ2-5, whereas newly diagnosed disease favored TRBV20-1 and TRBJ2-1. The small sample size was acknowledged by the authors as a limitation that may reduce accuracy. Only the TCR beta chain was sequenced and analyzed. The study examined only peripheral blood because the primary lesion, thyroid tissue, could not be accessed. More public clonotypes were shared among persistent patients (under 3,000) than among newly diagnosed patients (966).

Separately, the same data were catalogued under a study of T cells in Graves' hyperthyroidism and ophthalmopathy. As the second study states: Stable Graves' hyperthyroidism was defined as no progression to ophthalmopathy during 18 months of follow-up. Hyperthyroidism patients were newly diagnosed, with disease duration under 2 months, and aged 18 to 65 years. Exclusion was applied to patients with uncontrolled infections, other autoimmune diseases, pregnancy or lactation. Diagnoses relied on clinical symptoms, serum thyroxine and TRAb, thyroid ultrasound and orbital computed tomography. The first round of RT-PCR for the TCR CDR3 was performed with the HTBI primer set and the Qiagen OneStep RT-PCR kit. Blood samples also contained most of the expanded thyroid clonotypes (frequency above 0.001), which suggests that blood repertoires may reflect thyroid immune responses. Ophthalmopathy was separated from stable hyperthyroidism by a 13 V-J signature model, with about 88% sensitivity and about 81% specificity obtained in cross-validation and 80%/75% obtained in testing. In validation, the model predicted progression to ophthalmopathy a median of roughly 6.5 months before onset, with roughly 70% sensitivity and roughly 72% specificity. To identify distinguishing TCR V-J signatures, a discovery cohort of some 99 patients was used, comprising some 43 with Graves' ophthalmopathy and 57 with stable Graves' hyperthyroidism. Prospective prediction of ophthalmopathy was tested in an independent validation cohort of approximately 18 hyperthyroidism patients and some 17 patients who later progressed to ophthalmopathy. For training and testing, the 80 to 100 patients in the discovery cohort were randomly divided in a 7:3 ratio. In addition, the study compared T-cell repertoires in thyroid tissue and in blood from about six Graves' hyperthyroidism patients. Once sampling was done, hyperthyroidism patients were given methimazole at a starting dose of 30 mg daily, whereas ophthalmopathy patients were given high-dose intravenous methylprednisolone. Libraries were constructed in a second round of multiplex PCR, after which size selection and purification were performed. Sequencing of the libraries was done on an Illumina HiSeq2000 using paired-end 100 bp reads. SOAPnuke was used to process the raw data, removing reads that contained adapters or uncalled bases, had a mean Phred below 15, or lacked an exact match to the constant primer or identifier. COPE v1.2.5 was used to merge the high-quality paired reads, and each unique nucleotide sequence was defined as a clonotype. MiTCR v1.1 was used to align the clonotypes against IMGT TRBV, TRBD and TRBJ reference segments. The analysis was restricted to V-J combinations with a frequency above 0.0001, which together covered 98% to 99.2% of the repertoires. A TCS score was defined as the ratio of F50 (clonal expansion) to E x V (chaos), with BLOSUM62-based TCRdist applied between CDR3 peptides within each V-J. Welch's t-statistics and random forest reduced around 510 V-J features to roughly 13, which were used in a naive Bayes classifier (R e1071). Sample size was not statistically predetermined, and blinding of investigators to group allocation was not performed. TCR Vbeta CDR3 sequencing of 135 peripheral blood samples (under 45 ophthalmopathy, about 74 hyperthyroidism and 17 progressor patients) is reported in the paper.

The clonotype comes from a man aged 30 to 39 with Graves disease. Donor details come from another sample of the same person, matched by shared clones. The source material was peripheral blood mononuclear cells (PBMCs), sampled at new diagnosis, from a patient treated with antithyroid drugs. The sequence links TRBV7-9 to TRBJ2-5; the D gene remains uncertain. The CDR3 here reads CASSYRRVGRETQYF. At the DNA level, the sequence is TGTGCCAGCAGCTACCGAAGAGTCGGTCGAGAGACCCAGTACTTC.